These T cell receptor beta chains were read from a single sample in a study of blood T cell repertoires in COVID-19. Data came from immunoSEQ multiplex PCR; TCRdb stores just in-frame clones and leaves some out. The table records approximately 180,000 clones, approximately 83% of them present only once. Sequencing was carried out using peripheral blood. The receptors shown here come from a human donor with active or convalescent COVID-19. The donor label of this sample is uncertain. The CDR3 runs from the conserved cysteine through the conserved F or W. The D gene is left open where the match is weak. Rows give clone size only sometimes, using once, few, many, or a class for an expanded clone.

V gene	J gene	clone size	D gene	CDR3 DNA	CDR3 protein
TRBV19	TRBJ2-7	-	TRBD1	TGTGCCAGTAGTAAAACAGGGGTCTCTTACGAGCAGTACTTC	CASSKTGVSYEQYF
TRBV21-1	TRBJ2-7	-	-	TGTGCCAGCAGCAATCGGGCCGCGGGGGAGCGGGATCACTCCTACGAGCAGTACTTC	CASSNRAAGERDHSYEQYF
TRBV7-8	TRBJ2-1	-	TRBD1	TGTGCCAGCACGGAAGGACAGGAATACAATGAGCAGTTCTTC	CASTEGQEYNEQFF
TRBV9	TRBJ2-1	-	TRBD1	TGTGCCAGCAGCTCGGGACAGAACTATGAGCAGTTCTTC	CASSSGQNYEQFF
TRBV6-5	TRBJ2-1	-	TRBD1	TGTGCCAGCAGTTACCGACAGGGGTCCAATGAGCAGTTCTTC	CASSYRQGSNEQFF
TRBV7-9	TRBJ1-1	-	TRBD1	TGTGCCAGCAGCTCCCCACAGGGGGCAGGCGCTGAAGCTTTCTTT	CASSSPQGAGAEAFF
TRBV11-2	TRBJ2-1	once	-	TGTGCCAGCAGCTTCGGTAGCAGCTACAATGAGCAGTTCTTC	CASSFGSSYNEQFF
TRBV11-1	TRBJ2-1	-	-	TGTGCCAGCAGCCCCAGAGGGCGAGGGATCAATGAGCAGTTCTTC	CASSPRGRGINEQFF
TRBV13	TRBJ1-6	-	-	TGTGCCAGCAGCTCGAACCACCGGTCACCCCTCCACTTT	CASSSNHRSPLHF
TRBV2	TRBJ1-1	-	-	TGTGCCAGCAGTGAGGGGGGAAGGAGGCCCACTGAAGCTTTCTTT	CASSEGGRRPTEAFF
TRBV4-3	TRBJ2-3	-	TRBD2	TGCGCCAGCAGCCAAGGTGTACTAGCGGGGGCCTCAGATACGCAGTATTTT	CASSQGVLAGASDTQYF
TRBV5-5	TRBJ2-4	-	-	TGTGCCAGCAGCTTGGATTGGGGGCCGGACATTCAGTACTTC	CASSLDWGPDIQYF
TRBV4-3	TRBJ1-2	-	-	TGCGCCAGCAGCCTCCGGCGGGCACCCCCTAACTATGGCTACACCTTC	CASSLRRAPPNYGYTF
TRBV5-5	TRBJ2-5	-	TRBD1	TGTGCCAGCAGCCCACAGGGGACCCAAGAGACCCAGTACTTC	CASSPQGTQETQYF
TRBV19	TRBJ1-1	-	TRBD1	TGTGCCAGTAGGCCCACAGGGGGGAAAGCTTTCTTT	CASRPTGGKAFF
TRBV5-5	TRBJ1-1	-	-	TGTGCCAGCAGCACCGGACCGGCCCGTGGGAGGAACACTGAAGCTTTCTTT	CASSTGPARGRNTEAFF
TRBV5-4	TRBJ1-1	-	-	TGTGCCAGCAGCTTGGATCAGGGGAACGCTGAAGCTTTCTTT	CASSLDQGNAEAFF
TRBV2	TRBJ2-5	-	-	TGTGCCAGCAGTGAAGAGACTTGGGAGACCCAGTACTTC	CASSEETWETQYF
TRBV5-1	TRBJ2-1	-	-	TGCGCCAGCAGCTTGGGTGGGGGACTTGGGTATGAGCAGTTCTTC	CASSLGGGLGYEQFF
TRBV27	TRBJ1-3	once	-	TGTGCCAGCAGCCCGTGGGGGGGCTCTGGAAACACCATATATTTT	CASSPWGGSGNTIYF
TRBV7-3	TRBJ2-1	-	TRBD2	TGTGCCAGCAGCTTCCCCGGGGGGGGGTACAATGAGCAGTTCTTC	CASSFPGGGYNEQFF
TRBV11-3	TRBJ1-1	-	-	TGTGCCAGCAGCTGGGCAGGACGGGGAGAGACTGAAGCTTTCTTT	CASSWAGRGETEAFF
TRBV6-5	TRBJ2-3	-	-	TGTGCCAGCAGTTACAAACGGACTGTCACAGATACGCAGTATTTT	CASSYKRTVTDTQYF
TRBV5-4	TRBJ1-2	-	-	TGTGCCAGCAGCTTGGACAGACAAGGCTACACCTTC	CASSLDRQGYTF
TRBV7-9	TRBJ2-5	-	-	TGTGCCAGCAGCTTAGGGGCAGGGGGGGAGACCCAGTACTTC	CASSLGAGGETQYF
TRBV11-2	TRBJ2-1	-	-	TGTGCCAGCAGCTCGGTAGATGAGCAGTTCTTC	CASSSVDEQFF
TRBV30	TRBJ1-2	-	-	TGTGCCTGGAGATATACGGGGGGGCTTAATGGCTACACCTTC	CAWRYTGGLNGYTF
TRBV11-3	TRBJ2-2	-	-	TGTGCCAGCAGCCTCCGCGGGGCCGAGACCGGGGAGCTGTTTTTT	CASSLRGAETGELFF
TRBV7-6	TRBJ2-7	-	-	TGTGCCAGCACAGGTAGTCAGGGTGAGAACGAGCAGTACTTC	CASTGSQGENEQYF
TRBV4-2	TRBJ2-1	-	-	TGTGCCAGCAGCCAACCCACACCAGCGAGGCTCAGTGAGCAGTTCTTC	CASSQPTPARLSEQFF
TRBV6-6	TRBJ2-3	-	-	TGTGCCAGCAATCTAGTGTCGGCAGCGGATACGCAGTATTTT	CASNLVSAADTQYF
TRBV5-1	TRBJ2-1	-	TRBD1	TGCGCCAGCAGCCAGGGGGACAGGGGCAATGAGCAGTTCTTC	CASSQGDRGNEQFF
TRBV7-2	TRBJ2-6	-	-	TGTGCCAGCAGCTTAGTCGGCGGAAGCTCTGGGGCCAACGTCCTGACTTTC	CASSLVGGSSGANVLTF
TRBV5-6	TRBJ2-7	-	-	TGTGCCAGCAGCGCGGAAGGAGAGCGCGAGCAGTACTTC	CASSAEGEREQYF
TRBV6-2/TRBV6-3	TRBJ2-3	-	-	TGTGCCAGCAGTTACCCGGCTACTAGTCTGACATCTAGCACAGATACGCAGTATTTT	CASSYPATSLTSSTDTQYF
TRBV2	TRBJ2-7	-	-	TGTGCCAGCCGGAGACGTTCGGGAAGTAAGGACGAGCAGTACTTC	CASRRRSGSKDEQYF
TRBV7-9	TRBJ2-3	-	TRBD2	TGTGCCAGCAGCTTAGCGCTTTCGCGGGGGGCCTCAGATACGCAGTATTTT	CASSLALSRGASDTQYF
TRBV12-5	TRBJ2-2	-	-	TGTGCTAGTGGGAGCGCCGGGGAGACGAACACCGGGGAGCTGTTTTTT	CASGSAGETNTGELFF
TRBV7-2	TRBJ2-5	-	TRBD2	TGTGCCAGCAGCCCCAGACTAGCGGGAGGAGGAGAGACCCAGTACTTC	CASSPRLAGGGETQYF
TRBV7-2	TRBJ2-1	once	TRBD1	TGTGCCAGCAGCCCGAGGGACAGCCTCGACAATGAGCAGTTCTTC	CASSPRDSLDNEQFF
TRBV30	TRBJ1-2	-	-	TGTGCCTGGAGTCGGACAGCCTCTTTTCACTCGGAGGGCTACACCTTC	CAWSRTASFHSEGYTF
TRBV5-6	TRBJ2-3	-	-	TGTGCCAGCAGCTCCCCGGGGACAACTAGCACAGATACGCAGTATTTT	CASSSPGTTSTDTQYF
TRBV3-1/TRBV3-2	TRBJ1-5	-	-	TGTGCCAGCAGCCCTAAACCGGGGAATCAGCCCCAGCATTTT	CASSPKPGNQPQHF
TRBV5-5	TRBJ1-2	-	TRBD1	TGTGCCAGCAGCTTCCGAACAGGGGATCCGGGAGGCTACACCTTC	CASSFRTGDPGGYTF
TRBV7-3	TRBJ2-1	-	-	TGTGCCAGCAGCGAAGGACTACCCGAGTGGAATGAGCAGTTCTTC	CASSEGLPEWNEQFF
TRBV6-2/TRBV6-3	TRBJ1-5	-	-	TGTGCCAGCAGCAAGGACAGAAATAGCAATCAGCCCCAGCATTTT	CASSKDRNSNQPQHF
TRBV28	TRBJ1-1	-	TRBD1	TGTGCCAGCGACAGGGGGGTGAACACTGAAGCTTTCTTT	CASDRGVNTEAFF
TRBV18	TRBJ1-6	-	TRBD1	TGTGCCAGCTCACTACCAAGCGGACAGGGGCCTACCAATAATTCACCCCTCCACTTT	CASSLPSGQGPTNNSPLHF
TRBV12-3/TRBV12-4	TRBJ2-1	-	-	TGTGCCAGCAGTTTAGGGCCGTATGAGCAGTTCTTC	CASSLGPYEQFF
TRBV3-1/TRBV3-2	TRBJ2-3	-	-	TGTGCCAGCAGCCTTTTGCGATTGGCGGGAAGAGGCACAGATACGCAGTATTTT	CASSLLRLAGRGTDTQYF
TRBV7-3	TRBJ1-1	-	-	TGTGCCAGCAGCTTATGGGCCTCAAGCTCCGAAGCTTTCTTT	CASSLWASSSEAFF
TRBV24-1	TRBJ2-2	-	TRBD2	TGTGCCACCAGACGATCCGGGACTACGGACACCGGGGAGCTGTTTTTT	CATRRSGTTDTGELFF
TRBV9	TRBJ2-2	-	-	TGTGCCAGCAGCGTAGACAGCTTGCCAGGGGCCACCGGGGAGCTGTTTTTT	CASSVDSLPGATGELFF
TRBV5-1	TRBJ2-5	-	-	TGCGCCAGCAGCTTCCCGATCACAGGCGAATTAGAGACCCAGTACTTC	CASSFPITGELETQYF
TRBV10-1	TRBJ2-7	few	-	TGCGCCAGCAGTGAGTCCAGCGGTTCGGGGTACGAGCAGTACTTC	CASSESSGSGYEQYF
TRBV19	TRBJ1-2	-	TRBD1	TGTGCCAGTAGTGCCCAGAAAACAGGGGCCCGCTTCGACACCTTC	CASSAQKTGARFDTF
TRBV5-6	TRBJ2-7	once	TRBD2	TGTGCCAGCAGCTTATACAGCGGGGGCTACGAGCAGTACTTC	CASSLYSGGYEQYF
TRBV2	TRBJ1-4	once	-	TGTGCCAGCGCCCGGGAAAAACTGTTTTTT	CASAREKLFF
TRBV11-3	TRBJ2-3	-	TRBD2	TGTGCCAGCAGCTTGGGACTACCAACGCAGTATTTT	CASSLGLPTQYF
TRBV7-9	TRBJ2-7	-	TRBD1	TGTGCCAGCAGCTTACCAGGGGGCATATACGAGCAGTACTTC	CASSLPGGIYEQYF